This T cell receptor beta chain was identified in a study of T-cell reconstitution after alpha-beta-depleted transplantation in children (dated by TCRdb to 2016 to 2017). Broadly, across the study: Using TCR repertoire profiling, the study quantitatively followed how T-cell immune reconstitution unfolded in children after TCRalphabeta/CD19-depleted allogeneic hematopoietic cell transplantation.

Results the study describes overall, beyond this receptor: The frequencies of hyperexpanded clones fell over the following months, and after one year, T-cell counts and TCRbeta diversity were mostly attributed to newly produced T cells. The high TCRbeta diversity at day 60 in some patients was ascribed to recipient T cells and intrathymic progenitors that had survived conditioning. About two months after transplant, the apparently early recovery of alphabetaT-cell counts reportedly depended on just several hundred clones that had expanded rapidly and came from non-depleted graft cells.

Library preparation was by PCR. Sequencing instrument: Illumina HiSeq 2500. TCR library preparation used molecular barcoding, with unique molecular identifiers applied to normalize quantification of the TCRbeta repertoire. TCRdb reprocessed the public reads (quality trimming at Q25 with fastp, clone calling with MiXCR) and kept in-frame beta chains. CDR3 protein duplicates are merged, each entry listing the most common genes and DNA. This sample lists around 200,000 distinct CDR3 sequences; approximately 17% were detected once. Roughly two fifths of the sample comes from the top ten. The treatment or condition label, as the study defines it: allogeneic hematopoietic cell transplantation with graft depleted of TCRalphabeta T cells and CD19 B cells. TCRalphabeta/CD19-depleted allogeneic hematopoietic cell grafts were given to the transplant recipients, all of whom were children. The CDR3, from cysteine to phenylalanine, totals 13 residues. The entry retains the CDR3 DNA only, 39 bases that are in frame from base 1. Based on the germline V gene, the CDR1 and CDR2 sequences are ENHRY and SYGVKD. Deletion took 0 bases off V and 7 bases off J, with a span of 9 bases between the germline ends.

A word on this clonotype: The antigen it recognizes is unknown. No clone much larger than this one lies a single base away; base qualities are absent.

The material sequenced was PBMCs, mostly from graft donor cells, taken 360 days after TCRalphabeta/CD19-depleted stem cell transplant. The V and J segments used are TRBV10-3 and TRBJ1-2; the D gene is perhaps TRBD1, from 5 matching bases. The receptor was isolated from a male patient under 10 years old who had a stem cell transplant for acute lymphoblastic leukemia, so the T cells may come from the graft donor. CDR3 region: CAISESGDAGYTF. The sequenced DNA is TGTGCCATCAGTGAGTCGGGGGACGCTGGCTACACCTTC.